Below, 10 T cell receptor beta chains from the same sample are listed, as sequenced in a study of T cell therapy after organ transplantation. The repertoire was sequenced with immunoSEQ multiplex PCR; TCRdb's copy has only in-frame clones and lacks some. Here the sample spans around 4,800 clones, almost 70% being singletons. These receptors lack a known antigen. Described time point: 4-8 weeks after completion of therapy. Sequenced here: CD8+ T cells from blood, sampled after autologous CMV-specific T cell therapy. The origin of the receptors is a human patient who had received a solid organ transplant and had CMV disease. Part of the T cells may come from the graft donor.

The chain employs TRBV2 and TRBJ1-3, with 9 bases identical to TRBD1. The CDR3 spans 17 residues. Trimming took 5 bases from V and 4 from J; bases not matched to a gene: 12. Germline CDR1 SNHLY, CDR2 FYNNEI. The CDR3 DNA reads TGTGCCAGCAGTCCGGGACAGGGCTCCTACCGCGGAAACACCATATATTTT. It is translated as CASSPGQGSYRGNTIYF. The complete variable domain, with remaining parts taken from reference TRBV2 and TRBJ1-3, reads EPEVTQTPSHQVTQMGQEVILRCVPISNHLYFYWYRQILGQKVEFLVSFYNNEISEKSEIFDDQFSVERPDGSNFTLKIRSTKLEDSAMYFCASSPGQGSYRGNTIYFGEGSWLTVV.

The chain uses TRBV7-6 and TRBJ2-2; D might be TRBD1 (6 bases). Germline loops: CDR1 SGHVS, CDR2 FNYEAQ. The CDR3 is 17 residues long. V shed 6 bases and J shed 5 bases, with 22 bases lying between them. This CDR3 reads CASSPDVGRGFTGELFF. The CDR3 nucleotides read TGTGCCAGCAGTCCAGATGTAGGCAGGGGTTTTACCGGGGAGCTGTTTTTT.

The chain joins TRBV19 to TRBJ2-7; 8 bases agree with TRBD2. CDR1 and CDR2 (germline): LNHDA, SQIVND (reference sequence). CDR3 length: 13 amino acids. V lost 7 bases, J lost 6 bases, and 8 bases stayed unmatched. The CDR3 bases are TGTGCCAGTACCCCGGGAGGGGCAGGCGAGCAGTACTTC. It encodes CASTPGGAGEQYF.

The chain has TRBV2 and TRBJ2-7, with a tentative D call TRBD2 (6 bases). The CDR3 runs 15 residues. Between the trimmed V and J ends, which lost 6 bases and 2 bases, there was a span of 17 bases. Germline V gene sequence: CDR1 SNHLY, CDR2 FYNNEI. The CDR3 DNA is TGTGCCAGCAGCTATCCCCGGAGGGAGCCCTACGAGCAGTACTTC. Amino acid sequence: CASSYPRREPYEQYF.

The chain recombines TRBV27 with TRBJ1-1; a weak D match, TRBD1 (5 bases). Germline assignment: CDR1 MNHEY and CDR2 SMNVEV (reference sequence). Between the trimmed V and J ends, which lost 5 bases and 1 base, there was a span of 11 bases. There are 14 residues in the CDR3. Here the CDR3 DNA reads TGTGCCAGCAGTCATGGGACTGCGAACACTGAAGCTTTCTTT. This codes for CASSHGTANTEAFF.

This sequence joins TRBV5-1 and TRBJ2-1, with 14 bases matching TRBD2. This CDR3 region has 16 residues. Losses at the gene ends were 2 bases for V and 4 bases for J; bases not matched to a gene: 2. Germline assignment: CDR1 SGHRS and CDR2 YFSETQ. The CDR3 loop is CASSFRLAGGYNEQFF. The CDR3 DNA reads TGCGCCAGCAGCTTCAGACTAGCGGGAGGGTACAATGAGCAGTTCTTC.

The chain combines TRBV6-5 with TRBJ1-2; tentative D call: TRBD1 (6 bases). This CDR3 region has 14 residues. Trimming stripped 5 bases from V and 7 bases from J, with 17 bases between. CDR1 MNHEY and CDR2 SVGAGI come from the germline V gene. CDR3 region: CASSQQGGKAGYTF. CDR3 bases: TGTGCCAGCAGTCAACAAGGGGGGAAAGCTGGCTACACCTTC.

This clone has only a few counts. The chain employs TRBV2 and TRBJ1-2; the D gene is possibly TRBD1 (6 bases). The CDR3 is made up of 13 amino acids. CDR1 and CDR2 from the germline V gene are SNHLY and FYNNEI. Trimming cost V 10 bases and J 0 bases, with 12 bases left between them. This CDR3 is CATLDSSNYGYTF. CDR3 sequence (DNA): TGTGCCACCCTGGACAGCTCTAACTATGGCTACACCTTC.

The chain uses TRBV9 and TRBJ2-2; no definite D call. The CDR3 is made up of 16 amino acids. V shed 3 bases and J shed 0 bases, with 12 bases lying between them. Germline V lookup: CDR1 SGDLS, CDR2 YYNGEE. In DNA form, the CDR3 reads TGTGCCAGCAGCGCCCTGGAGCGTACGAACACCGGGGAGCTGTTTTTT. Encoded protein: CASSALERTNTGELFF.

The chain recombines TRBV27 with TRBJ1-1; D not certain. The CDR3 spans 13 residues. Trimming cost V 3 bases and J 4 bases, with 9 bases left between them. Germline V lookup: CDR1 MNHEY, CDR2 SMNVEV (reference sequence). CDR3 residues: CASSLGGITEAFF. The CDR3 DNA sequence: TGTGCCAGCAGTTTGGGCGGGATCACTGAAGCTTTCTTT.